Below, 31 T cell receptor beta chains from the same sample are listed, as sequenced in a study of molecular identifiers for immune sequencing clone quantification. TCRdb reprocessed the PCR reads via MiXCR and lists one record per CDR3 protein. Counted here are about 630,000 distinct CDR3 sequences, less than 30% occurring once; the ten biggest clones make up 0.6% to 0.9%. The sample taken for sequencing was naive CD8+ T cells from blood, with Jurkat cell RNA spiked in. The subset here: FACS-sorted CD8+CD4-CCR7+CD45RA+ naive T cells. All receptors derive from a human donor in good health. Some libraries in this study had Jurkat cell RNA spiked in.

Concerning this clonotype: A clone one base away is much larger, so this may be a read error. Because the CDR3 is missing its conserved closing phenylalanine or tryptophan, this is likely a read error. The chain combines TRBV7-9 with TRBJ2-7; 8 nucleotides align to TRBD1. Germline CDR1 SEHNR, CDR2 FQNEAQ (reference sequence). The length of the CDR3 is 15 residues. The V and J ends lost 1 base and 7 bases, in that order; junction bases with no gene match: 9. Here the CDR3 reads CASSLVRQGAGEQYS. The CDR3, as DNA: TGTGCCAGCAGCTTAGTTCGGCAGGGGGCTGGTGAGCAGTACTCC.

In this sample, this clonotype turned up many times. One junction end does not reproduce the germline sequence, and a read error may be involved. V gene TRBV7-3 combines with J gene TRBJ2-7, with D unclear. Germline lookup yields CDR1 SGHTA and CDR2 FQGTGA. CDR3 length equals 13 residues. The CDR3 bases are TGTGCCAGCAGCCTAACGCTAGGGTACGAGCAGTACTTC. It encodes CASSLTLGYEQYF. Variable domain in full (rest from reference TRBV7-3 and TRBJ2-7): GAGVSQTPSNKVTEKGKYVELRCDPISGHTALYWYRQSLGQGPEFLIYFQGTGAADDSGLPNDRFFAVRPEGSVSTLKIQRTERGDSAVYLCASSLTLGYEQYFGPGTRLTVT.

The chain uses TRBV19 and TRBJ2-7; D gene uncertain. CDR3 size: 13 residues. With 3 bases removed from V and 7 bases from J, the gap between germline ends came to 13 bases. The germline V gene encodes CDR1 LNHDA and CDR2 SQIVND (reference sequence). Here the CDR3 reads CASSIVLLREQYF. CDR3 sequence (DNA): TGTGCCAGTAGTATCGTCCTTTTGCGAGAGCAGTACTTC.

This chain uses TRBV4-3 with TRBJ1-2, with no clear D. Germline CDR1 and CDR2: LGHNA and YSLEER. CDR3 length: 15 amino acids. Trimming removed 0 bases at V and 8 bases at J, with 16 bases between. This CDR3 reads CASSQDFRGSGGYTF. CDR3 coding DNA: TGCGCCAGCAGCCAAGATTTTCGGGGTTCGGGCGGCTACACCTTC.

This clonotype was detected ten times or more. V gene TRBV30 combines with J gene TRBJ2-1, with 7 nucleotides matching TRBD2. The V gene end was trimmed by 1 base and the J gene end by 0 bases; junction bases not matched to a gene: 9. The CDR3 is 17 amino acids. The germline V gene has CDR1 GTSNPN and CDR2 SVGIG (reference sequence). CDR3 DNA sequence: TGTGCCTGGAGTGCCACTCGGGACTACCACTCCTACAATGAGCAGTTCTTC. Encoded protein: CAWSATRDYHSYNEQFF. The whole variable domain, remainder taken from reference TRBV30 and TRBJ2-1, is SQTIHQWPATLVQPVGSPLSLECTVEGTSNPNLYWYRQAAGRGLQLLFYSVGIGQISSEVPQNLSASRPQDRQFILSSKKLLLSDSGFYLCAWSATRDYHSYNEQFFGPGTRLTVL.

This clonotype was counted at least ten times. V is TRBV27 and J is TRBJ2-7; the D call may be TRBD1 or TRBD2 (5 bases each). V lost 2 bases and J lost 6, with 11 bases in between. The CDR3 has 13 residues. Germline CDR1 reads MNHEY; CDR2 reads SMNVEV (reference sequence). The CDR3: CASSLGRGPEQYF. The CDR3 DNA is TGTGCCAGCAGTTTAGGAAGGGGACCCGAGCAGTACTTC.

Comments on this clonotype: Possible read error: a much larger clone is one base away. V is TRBV20-1 and J is TRBJ1-1; D remains unclear. Germline V gene lookup returns CDR1 DFQATT and CDR2 SNEGSKA (reference sequence). V gave up 0 bases and J gave up 4 bases, with 12 bases separating them. The CDR3 is made up of 14 amino acids. The CDR3 DNA reads as TGCAGTGCTAGAGATTGGGGAGGCGGCACTGAAGCTTTCTTT. Protein sequence: CSARDWGGGTEAFF.

This sequence joins TRBV28 and TRBJ1-1, with 10 bases fitting TRBD1. Per the germline V gene, CDR1 is MDHEN and CDR2 is SYDVKM. V dropped 0 bases and J dropped 5; count of bases not matched to a gene: 6. The CDR3 length is 16 residues. The CDR3 loop reads CASSLWGTGAGTEAFF. The CDR3 DNA sequence: TGTGCCAGCAGTTTATGGGGGACAGGGGCTGGGACTGAAGCTTTCTTT. Full variable domain (missing parts from reference TRBV28 and TRBJ1-1): DVKVTQSSRYLVKRTGEKVFLECVQDMDHENMFWYRQDPGLGLRLIYFSYDVKMKEKGDIPEGYSVSREKKERFSLILESASTNQTSMYLCASSLWGTGAGTEAFFGQGTRLTVV.

This chain joins TRBV20-1 and TRBJ2-7; 9 bases align to TRBD2. V lost 6 bases and J lost 3; bases outside the gene matches: 6. The CDR3 covers 13 residues. Germline V gives CDR1 DFQATT, CDR2 SNEGSKA (reference sequence). The CDR3 spells CSAEPTSGYEQYF. CDR3 nucleotide sequence: TGCAGTGCCGAACCGACTAGCGGCTACGAGCAGTACTTC.

The V call is TRBV24-1, the J call TRBJ1-5; 7 bases map to TRBD1. After removal of 4 bases from V and 6 bases from J, the junction contained 11 bases not matched to a gene. This CDR3 has 16 amino acids. Germline loops: CDR1 KGHDR, CDR2 SFDVKD. The CDR3: CATSDTTGWPPQPQHF. The CDR3 DNA follows: TGTGCCACCAGTGACACGACAGGGTGGCCCCCTCAGCCCCAGCATTTT.

This clonotype was seen ten or more times. CDR3 residues: CAWSPGTTSSYEQYF. The CDR3 DNA is TGTGCCTGGAGTCCCGGGACGACAAGCTCCTACGAGCAGTACTTC. The chain couples TRBV30 to TRBJ2-7; D possibly matches TRBD1 or TRBD2 (5 bases each). CDR1 GTSNPN and CDR2 SVGIG come from the germline V gene (reference sequence). The CDR3 covers 15 residues. Between the trimmed V and J ends, which lost 2 bases and 0 bases, there was a span of 14 bases.

A remark on this clonotype: At one of its ends the junction is not consistent with the germline gene, which may arise from a read error. The genes are TRBV6-5 and TRBJ1-1; tentative D call: TRBD1 (5 bases). CDR1 MNHEY and CDR2 SVGAGI come from the germline V gene. This CDR3 comprises 14 residues. The CDR3 sequence: CTSSYQGMNTEAFF. The CDR3 DNA follows: TGTACCAGCAGTTACCAGGGAATGAACACTGAAGCTTTCTTT.

This clonotype came up a few times. The genes are TRBV4-3 and TRBJ2-7, with 8 bases that match TRBD1. V lost 1 base and J lost 6; bases outside the gene matches: 5. Per germline, CDR1 LGHNA and CDR2 YSLEER. This CDR3 is built from 14 residues. CDR3 nucleotide sequence: TGCGCCAGCAGCCAAGGTGTGACAGGGGTCGAGCAGTACTTC. Protein product: CASSQGVTGVEQYF.

In its sample, this clonotype was seen a few times. This CDR3 is CASSIVESYEQYF. The DNA of the CDR3 is TGTGCCAGTAGTATAGTCGAGTCCTACGAGCAGTACTTC. The chain couples TRBV19 to TRBJ2-7; no clear D gene. The germline V and J ends were trimmed by 1 base and 1 base, with 5 bases remaining between them. Germline V gene sequence: CDR1 LNHDA, CDR2 SQIVND (reference sequence). This CDR3 region has 13 residues.

A few counts support this clonotype. The chain links TRBV7-9 to TRBJ1-4; 8 nucleotides agree with TRBD1. The germline CDR1 and CDR2 sequences are SEHNR and FQNEAQ (reference sequence). After removal of 5 bases from V and 6 bases from J, the junction contained 8 bases not matched to a gene. The CDR3 contains 15 residues. CDR3 DNA sequence: TGTGCCAGCAGCCAGTCCGGGACAGGATATGAAAAACTGTTTTTT. Its translation: CASSQSGTGYEKLFF.

Note on this clonotype: One end of the junction varies from germline; a read error may be responsible. CDR3 in DNA: TGTGCCAGCAGCTTAGTTCTCGAAGCAGATAAGCAGTATTTT. This translates into CASSLVLEADKQYF. J is TRBJ2-3 and V is TRBV7-9; D gene ambiguous. The germline V gene encodes CDR1 SEHNR and CDR2 FQNEAQ (reference sequence). The CDR3 runs 14 residues.

This clonotype was counted a few times. V gene TRBV27 combines with J gene TRBJ2-1, with 9 bases lining up with TRBD2. The CDR3 extends over 16 amino acids. The germline gives CDR1 MNHEY, CDR2 SMNVEV (reference sequence). Unmatched junction bases numbered 6, after V lost 4 bases and J lost 2 bases. The CDR3 protein is CASSSASGVAYNEQFF. The CDR3 nucleotides read TGTGCCAGCAGTTCCGCTAGCGGGGTGGCCTACAATGAGCAGTTCTTC.

This clonotype has at least ten counts. This chain connects TRBV28 to TRBJ2-6; 8 positions agree with TRBD1. Germline V gene data show CDR1 as MDHEN and CDR2 as SYDVKM. This CDR3 comprises 20 residues. V lost 6 bases and J lost 0; bases outside the gene matches: 16. The DNA for the CDR3 is TGTGCCAGCAGCCCGCCGCCTACGACAGGGGACCTCTCTGGGGCCAACGTCCTGACTTTC. Amino acids: CASSPPPTTGDLSGANVLTF.

This clonotype was found a few times. V and J are TRBV19 and TRBJ1-1; D might be TRBD1 (6 bases). V lost 1 base, J lost 1 base, and 10 bases lay in between. This CDR3 has 15 amino acids. Germline V CDR1 and CDR2: LNHDA, SQIVND (reference sequence). The CDR3 coding sequence is TGTGCCAGTAGTATAGGGGGGCGAGGGAACACTGAAGCTTTCTTT. The encoded protein is CASSIGGRGNTEAFF. The whole variable domain, remainder taken from reference TRBV19 and TRBJ1-1, is DGGITQSPKYLFRKEGQNVTLSCEQNLNHDAMYWYRQDPGQGLRLIYYSQIVNDFQKGDIAEGYSVSREKKESFPLTVTSAQKNPTAFYLCASSIGGRGNTEAFFGQGTRLTVV.

As for this clonotype: A read error may account for a junction end that differs from germline. The chain uses TRBV6-2 or TRBV6-3 and TRBJ1-5; D unclear. This CDR3 has 18 amino acids. Germline CDR1 is MNHEY and CDR2 is SVGEGT. The chain's CDR3 is CASSYAFLAPASNQPQRF. For the CDR3, the DNA is TGTGCCAGCAGTTACGCGTTTCTTGCACCCGCTAGCAATCAGCCCCAGCGTTTT.

Note on this clonotype: A much larger clone lies a single base off, so this may be a read error. In this CDR3 the conserved last residue, phenylalanine or tryptophan, is missing, so a read error is likely. This chain joins TRBV11-2 and TRBJ2-4; maybe TRBD1 (6 bases). CDR1 and CDR2 from the germline V gene are SGHAT and FQNNGV. The CDR3 has 17 residues. Trimming shortened V by 4 bases and J by 0 bases, and 16 bases separated the two germline ends. CDR3 amino acids: CASSSVTGHLAKNIQYL. The CDR3 nucleotides read TGTGCCAGCAGCTCCGTTACGGGACACCTAGCCAAAAACATTCAGTACCTC.

This clonotype has at least ten counts. The chain carries TRBV5-4 and TRBJ2-2, with TRBD2 identical over 10 bases. This CDR3 spans 15 amino acids. Germline V gives CDR1 SGHNT, CDR2 YYREEE (reference sequence). Unmatched junction bases numbered 2, after V lost 3 bases and J lost 3 bases. CDR3 loop: CASSSLAGDTGELFF. CDR3 DNA: TGTGCCAGCAGCTCGCTAGCGGGAGACACCGGGGAGCTGTTTTTT.

This clonotype was detected a few times. The J gene is TRBJ2-7, the V gene TRBV2, with 8 positions matching TRBD2. The germline CDR1 and CDR2 sequences are SNHLY and FYNNEI. This CDR3 is 17 amino acids long. V dropped 7 bases and J dropped 3; count of bases not matched to a gene: 17. CDR3 DNA sequence: TGTGCCAGCAATCGGGGGGGCCAGGGGCCAACCGTCTACGAGCAGTACTTC. This translates into CASNRGGQGPTVYEQYF.

This clonotype was observed at least ten times. The V call is TRBV6-2 or TRBV6-3, the J call TRBJ2-3; tentative D call: TRBD2 (5 bases). V dropped 8 bases and J dropped 2 bases, with 11 bases sitting between them. CDR1 and CDR2 from the germline V gene are MNHEY and SVGEGT. There are 13 residues in the CDR3. The CDR3 DNA follows: TGTGCCAGCGAGAGGGCCCACACAGATACGCAGTATTTT. Translated, it gives CASERAHTDTQYF.

About this clonotype: A much larger clone lies one base from this, so it may be a read error. The chain joins TRBV5-1 to TRBJ2-3, with D hard to call. Looked up from germline, CDR1 is SGHRS and CDR2 is YFSETQ. CDR3 length: 13 amino acids. The CDR3 spells CVSRADSTDTQYF. CDR3 in DNA: TGCGTCAGCCGGGCGGACAGCACAGATACGCAGTATTTT.

The table lists this clonotype with many counts. The chain has TRBV7-6 and TRBJ1-6; D remains ambiguous. Germline CDR1 is SGHVS and CDR2 is FNYEAQ. Trimming pared 5 bases from V and 6 bases from J, leaving 8 bases between. This CDR3 contains 13 residues. The CDR3 spells CASSLSFNSPLHF. CDR3 sequence (DNA): TGTGCCAGCAGCCTTAGTTTTAATTCACCCCTCCACTTT.

This clonotype has at least ten counts. The V and J genes are TRBV6-2 or TRBV6-3 and TRBJ2-7; D ambiguous. The CDR3 contains 15 residues. The V end was cut by 5 bases, the J end by 3 bases, with 17 bases between. Germline loops: CDR1 MNHEY, CDR2 SVGEGT. CDR3 loop: CASSPTANLNYEQYF. The CDR3, as DNA: TGTGCCAGCAGTCCAACGGCGAATCTGAACTACGAGCAGTACTTC.

There are a few counts of this clonotype. The chain joins TRBV27 to TRBJ2-3, with D perhaps matching TRBD2 (5 bases). V lost 8 bases to trimming and J lost 0 bases, with 12 bases between them. This CDR3 spans 14 amino acids. Germline values: CDR1 MNHEY, CDR2 SMNVEV (reference sequence). The DNA of the CDR3 is TGTGCCAGCGGAACCAGCGGCAGCACAGATACGCAGTATTTT. Protein product: CASGTSGSTDTQYF.

The table lists this clonotype with a few counts. This may be a read error: a much more frequent sequence differs by one nucleotide. This CDR3 is missing its conserved last phenylalanine or tryptophan, likely due to a read error. This chain links TRBV4-3 with TRBJ2-7; the D is unclear. The CDR3 has 14 residues. Trimming took off 0 bases at V and 2 bases at J, with 8 bases between the two ends. Germline assignment: CDR1 LGHNA and CDR2 YSLEER. CDR3 in amino acids: CASSQDGAAYEQYL. CDR3 nucleotides: TGCGCCAGCAGCCAAGATGGTGCAGCCTACGAGCAGTACCTC.

As for this clonotype: A much more abundant neighbour one base away suggests this may be a read error. Since the CDR3 does not end with the conserved phenylalanine or tryptophan, this likely comes from a read error. V is TRBV5-3 and J is TRBJ2-3; D unclear. TRBV5-3 is assigned to the ORF class and has an uncertain function. The CDR3 runs 13 residues. CDR3 bases: TGTGCCAGCAGCTTGGGTCCTGCCGATACGCAGTATTCT. Its protein is CASSLGPADTQYS.

There are a few counts of this clonotype. The chain combines TRBV10-3 with TRBJ1-2, with 7 bases fitting TRBD1. This CDR3 comprises 17 residues. Germline V gene data show CDR1 as ENHRY and CDR2 as SYGVKD. The V and J ends lost 0 bases and 6 bases, in that order; junction bases with no gene match: 13. In DNA form, the CDR3 reads TGTGCCATCAGTGAGTCGAGGTTCGGGACAGAATTTGATGGCTACACCTTC. Translated, it gives CAISESRFGTEFDGYTF.